This T cell receptor beta chain derives from a study of T cell responses to AZD1222 COVID-19 vaccine. Study findings and constraints: Per reports, nearly half of all spike-specific TCRs target regions that are unmutated in variants.

This clone showed up just a few times. Antigen specificity is unknown. The germline V gene encodes CDR1 LGHNA and CDR2 YNFKEQ. This CDR3 is 16 amino acids long. The ends were cut back, 0 bases at V and 0 bases at J, with 6 bases in the middle. The repertoire was sequenced with immunoSEQ multiplex PCR; TCRdb's copy has only in-frame clones and lacks some. This sample yields about 150,000 clones, of which nearly 95% are seen a single time; roughly 2.3% belongs to the top ten. The sample consisted of peripheral blood, taken on day 0 of AZD1222 vaccination. The receptor comes from an adult in good health. The J gene is TRBJ2-6, the V gene TRBV4-2; D call uncertain. This chain's CDR3 is CASSQDKGSGANVLTF. The CDR3 DNA reads as TGTGCCAGCAGCCAAGATAAAGGCTCTGGGGCCAACGTCCTGACTTTC.